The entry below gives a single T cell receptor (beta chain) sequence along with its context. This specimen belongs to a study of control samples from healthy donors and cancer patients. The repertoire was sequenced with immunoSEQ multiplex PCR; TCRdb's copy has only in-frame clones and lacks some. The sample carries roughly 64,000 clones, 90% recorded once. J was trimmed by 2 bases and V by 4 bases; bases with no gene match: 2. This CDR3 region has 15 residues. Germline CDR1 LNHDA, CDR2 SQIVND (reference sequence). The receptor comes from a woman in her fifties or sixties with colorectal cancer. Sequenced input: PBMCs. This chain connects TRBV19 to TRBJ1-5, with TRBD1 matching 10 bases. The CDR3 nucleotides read TGTGCCAGTAGTAAGACAGGGGGCGGCAATCAGCCCCAGCATTTT. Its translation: CASSKTGGGNQPQHF.